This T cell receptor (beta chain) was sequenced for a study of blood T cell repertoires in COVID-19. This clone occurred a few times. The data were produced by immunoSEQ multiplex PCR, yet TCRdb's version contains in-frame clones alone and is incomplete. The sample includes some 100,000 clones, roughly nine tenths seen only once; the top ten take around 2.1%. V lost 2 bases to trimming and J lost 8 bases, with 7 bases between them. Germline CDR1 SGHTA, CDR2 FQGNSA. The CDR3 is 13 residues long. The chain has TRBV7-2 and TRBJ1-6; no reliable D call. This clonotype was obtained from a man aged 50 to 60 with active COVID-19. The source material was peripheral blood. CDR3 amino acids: CASSLQAYSPLHF. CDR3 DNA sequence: TGTGCCAGCAGCTTACAGGCTTATTCACCCCTCCACTTT. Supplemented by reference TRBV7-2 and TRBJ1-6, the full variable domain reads GAGVSQSPSNKVTEKGKDVELRCDPISGHTALYWYRQSLGQGLEFLIYFQGNSAPDKSGLPSDRFSAERTGGSVSTLTIQRTQQEDSAVYLCASSLQAYSPLHFGNGTRLTVT.